These 4 T cell receptor beta chains were sequenced from one sample in a study of cytomegalovirus exposure and HLA in healthy donors. The PCR was carried out with 60 Vbeta primers and 13 Jbeta primers. Sequencing used immunoSEQ multiplex PCR; TCRdb keeps in-frame clones, though not all of them. The table has around 140,000 clones, roughly 72% seen once. Sequencing input: PBMCs. All receptors come from a man aged 35 to 55 in good health and CMV-seronegative.

The chain employs TRBV25-1 and TRBJ2-5; 14 bases align to TRBD2. Trimming cost V 5 bases and J 6 bases; bases outside gene matches: 8. The CDR3 length is 16 residues. Germline assignment: CDR1 MGHDK and CDR2 SYGVNS. As DNA, the CDR3 is TGTGCCAGCAGTCTGGGACTAGCGGGAGTAATAAAGACCCAGTACTTC. Protein: CASSLGLAGVIKTQYF. Full variable domain (remainder filled in from reference TRBV25-1 and TRBJ2-5): EADIYQTPRYLVIGTGKKITLECSQTMGHDKMYWYQQDPGMELHLIHYSYGVNSTEKGDLSSESTVSRIRTEHFPLTLESARPSHTSQYLCASSLGLAGVIKTQYFGPGTRLLVL.

V is TRBV2 and J is TRBJ1-6, with TRBD1 as a possible D gene (6 bases). The length of the CDR3 is 15 residues. Trimming shortened V by 8 bases and J by 9 bases, and 20 bases separated the two germline ends. Germline loops: CDR1 SNHLY, CDR2 FYNNEI. The CDR3 protein is CASSQGPEYGSPLHF. In nucleotides, the CDR3 is TGTGCCAGCTCTCAGGGGCCCGAGTATGGTTCACCCCTCCACTTT. The variable domain in full, with the rest retrieved from reference TRBV2 and TRBJ1-6, is EPEVTQTPSHQVTQMGQEVILRCVPISNHLYFYWYRQILGQKVEFLVSFYNNEISEKSEIFDDQFSVERPDGSNFTLKIRSTKLEDSAMYFCASSQGPEYGSPLHFGNGTRLTVT.

V usage is TRBV5-4 and J usage is TRBJ2-6; a weak D match, TRBD2 (5 bases). With 4 bases removed from V and 3 bases from J, the gap between germline ends came to 11 bases. Germline CDR1 SGHNT, CDR2 YYREEE (reference sequence). This CDR3 contains 15 residues. Here the CDR3 DNA reads TGTGCCAGCAGCCTGGACTCCAATGGGGCCAACGTCCTGACTTTC. This sequence encodes CASSLDSNGANVLTF.

The chain combines TRBV7-9 with TRBJ2-3, with 7 bases matching TRBD2. The J segment lost 0 bases and the V segment lost 5 bases, leaving 8 bases of the junction unmatched. The CDR3 covers 16 residues. The germline CDR1 and CDR2 sequences are SEHNR and FQNEAQ (reference sequence). CDR3 region: CASSQIGRASTDTQYF. As DNA, the CDR3 is TGTGCCAGCAGCCAAATAGGGAGGGCTAGCACAGATACGCAGTATTTT.